The clone carrying this T cell receptor beta chain was observed a single time. This sample was taken from a study of blood T cell repertoires in COVID-19. The CDR3 contains 17 residues. CDR1 is SEHNR and CDR2 is FQNEAQ in the germline V gene (reference sequence). The V and J ends lost 2 bases and 12 bases, in that order; junction bases with no gene match: 18. Using immunoSEQ multiplex PCR, the repertoire was profiled, and TCRdb retains in-frame clones only, with some absent. Of around 190,000 clones listed, 80% to 90% are singletons. The sample comprised PBMCs or T cells enriched from blood (not recorded which). The V gene is TRBV7-9, the J gene TRBJ2-1, with TRBD2 matching 8 bases. This receptor was identified in a man between 18 and 35 years old with acute COVID-19. This CDR3 is CASSLNRGLAGSRVQFF. CDR3 nucleotide sequence: TGTGCCAGCAGCTTAAATCGGGGTTTAGCGGGGTCCCGGGTGCAGTTCTTC. Full variable domain (missing parts from reference TRBV7-9 and TRBJ2-1): DTGVSQNPRHKITKRGQNVTFRCDPISEHNRLYWYRQTLGQGPEFLTYFQNEAQLEKSRLLSDRFSAERPKGSFSTLEIQRTEQGDSAMYLCASSLNRGLAGSRVQFFGPGTRLTVL.